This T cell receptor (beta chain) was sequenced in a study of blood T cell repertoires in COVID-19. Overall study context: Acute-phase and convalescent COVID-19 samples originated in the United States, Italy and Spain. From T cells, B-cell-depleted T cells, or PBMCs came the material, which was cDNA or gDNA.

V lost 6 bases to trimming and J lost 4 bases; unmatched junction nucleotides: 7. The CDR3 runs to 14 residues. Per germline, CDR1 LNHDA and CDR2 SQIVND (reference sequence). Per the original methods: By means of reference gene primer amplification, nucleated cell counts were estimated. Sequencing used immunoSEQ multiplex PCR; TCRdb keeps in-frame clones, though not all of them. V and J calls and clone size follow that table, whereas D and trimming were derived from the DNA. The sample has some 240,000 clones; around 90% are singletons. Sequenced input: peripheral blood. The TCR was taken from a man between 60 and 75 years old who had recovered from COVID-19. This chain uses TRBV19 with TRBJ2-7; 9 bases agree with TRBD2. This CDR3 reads CASSERGAQYEQYF. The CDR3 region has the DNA TGTGCCAGTAGCGAGCGGGGGGCTCAATACGAGCAGTACTTC. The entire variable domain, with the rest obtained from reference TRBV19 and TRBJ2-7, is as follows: DGGITQSPKYLFRKEGQNVTLSCEQNLNHDAMYWYRQDPGQGLRLIYYSQIVNDFQKGDIAEGYSVSREKKESFPLTVTSAQKNPTAFYLCASSERGAQYEQYFGPGTRLTVT.